Shown below are 16 T cell receptor beta chains from a single sample sequenced in a study of shared clonotypes between healthy human individuals. Data came from immunoSEQ multiplex PCR; TCRdb stores just in-frame clones and leaves some out. The sample yields fewer than 850,000 clones, 96% seen once. Naive CD8 cells lacked CD45RO and underwent positive selection for CCR7, leaving out terminally differentiated effector memory CD45RA+ cells. The sequencing input was naive CD8+ T cells sorted from blood. Receptor source: a man between 25 and 39 years old in good health.

A word on this clone: Additional DNA sequences in this sample encode the identical CDR3. The V call is TRBV5-1, the J call TRBJ2-1; 7 bases match TRBD2. The CDR3 spans 16 residues. V shed 0 bases and J 2 bases; nucleotides not matched to a gene: 5. Germline V gene data show CDR1 as SGHRS and CDR2 as YFSETQ. The CDR3: CASSLGLAGPYNEQFF. For the CDR3, the DNA is TGCGCCAGCAGCTTGGGTTTAGCGGGCCCCTACAATGAGCAGTTCTTC.

The V gene is TRBV5-6, the J gene TRBJ2-1; 13 nucleotides line up with TRBD2. After removal of 3 bases from V and 4 bases from J, the junction contained 4 bases not matched to a gene. This CDR3 has 16 residues. CDR1 and CDR2 (germline): SGHDT, YYEEEE. CDR3 loop: CASSWGTSGAYNEQFF. The CDR3 coding sequence is TGTGCCAGCAGCTGGGGGACTAGCGGGGCATACAATGAGCAGTTCTTC.

This chain connects TRBV4-1 to TRBJ2-1; 10 nucleotides line up with TRBD2. V shed 1 base and J 5 bases; nucleotides not matched to a gene: 2. This CDR3 has 15 amino acids. Per the germline V gene, CDR1 is MGHRA and CDR2 is YSYEKL. CDR3 nucleotide sequence: TGCGCCAGCAGCCAAGTTCTAGCGGGAGACAATGAGCAGTTCTTC. Translating it yields CASSQVLAGDNEQFF.

The V gene is TRBV7-3, the J gene TRBJ2-5; D possibly corresponds to TRBD2 (6 bases). The V end lost 5 bases, the J end lost 0 bases, and 13 bases lay between the germline ends. From germline, CDR1 is SGHTA and CDR2 FQGTGA. The CDR3 has 15 residues. CDR3 loop: CASSPLGGYQETQYF. The DNA of the CDR3 is TGTGCCAGCAGCCCCCTTGGGGGGTACCAAGAGACCCAGTACTTC.

The chain links TRBV7-9 to TRBJ1-4, with 8 bases fitting TRBD1. This CDR3 has 13 amino acids. V dropped 5 bases and J dropped 9; count of bases not matched to a gene: 5. Germline V gene data show CDR1 as SEHNR and CDR2 as FQNEAQ (reference sequence). CDR3 bases: TGTGCCAGCAGCACGCGGACAGGGAAAAAACTGTTTTTT. This encodes CASSTRTGKKLFF.

J is TRBJ1-1 and V is TRBV13; D gene ambiguous. This CDR3 is 14 amino acids long. The germline CDR1 and CDR2 sequences are PRHDT and FYEKMQ (reference sequence). The V and J ends lost 0 bases and 4 bases respectively, with 9 bases between them. CDR3 in DNA: TGTGCCAGCAGCTTAGGAAACGTCGGCACTGAAGCTTTCTTT. Its protein product is CASSLGNVGTEAFF.

The V gene is TRBV5-1, the J gene TRBJ2-3; TRBD2 matches 10 bases. This CDR3 has 16 amino acids. V shed 4 bases, J shed 0 bases, and the junction held 5 bases outside the gene matches. CDR1 and CDR2 from the germline V gene are SGHRS and YFSETQ. The CDR3 spells CASSGTSVQSTDTQYF. The DNA for the CDR3 is TGCGCCAGCAGCGGGACTAGCGTACAGAGCACAGATACGCAGTATTTT.

Concerning this clone itself: One junction end disagrees with the germline gene, perhaps due to a read error. This chain's CDR3 is CASSVGQQEAQYF. The CDR3, as DNA: TGTGCCAGCAGCGTTGGACAGCAAGAGGCCCAGTACTTC. This chain uses TRBV9 with TRBJ2-5; possibly TRBD1 for D (6 bases). The germline CDR1 and CDR2 sequences are SGDLS and YYNGEE. The CDR3 has 13 amino acids.

The V and J genes are TRBV27 and TRBJ2-7; the D gene is possibly TRBD2 (5 bases). Germline loops: CDR1 MNHEY, CDR2 SMNVEV (reference sequence). V lost 1 base, J lost 6 bases, and 7 bases lay in between. This CDR3 is built from 12 residues. Written as DNA, the CDR3 is TGTGCCAGCAGTTTATTGGGGAGCGAGCAGTACTTC. It translates to CASSLLGSEQYF.

This chain connects TRBV6-4 to TRBJ2-5, with 9 bases aligning to TRBD2. CDR3 length equals 14 residues. J was trimmed by 4 bases and V by 4 bases; bases with no gene match: 4. Germline CDR1 reads MRHNA; CDR2 reads SNTAGT. CDR3 nucleotide sequence: TGTGCCAGCAGTGTTATAGCGGGAGCAGAGACCCAGTACTTC. It is translated as CASSVIAGAETQYF.

This clone came up once. The CDR3 nucleotides are TGTGCCAGCAGTTACGGGACTGGTGATGGTGAGCAGTTCTTC. This codes for CASSYGTGDGEQFF. The chain recombines TRBV6-5 with TRBJ2-1, with TRBD2 as a possible D gene (6 bases). Germline V gives CDR1 MNHEY, CDR2 SVGAGI. V was pared by 2 bases and J by 9 bases, with 14 bases between. The CDR3 is made up of 14 amino acids.

The J gene is TRBJ2-2, the V gene TRBV4-3; D possibly corresponds to TRBD1 (6 bases). This CDR3 has 15 residues. Germline CDR1 reads LGHNA; CDR2 reads YSLEER. Trimming took off 5 bases at V and 0 bases at J, with 10 bases between the two ends. The CDR3 reads CASSSRTANTGELFF. The DNA for the CDR3 is TGCGCCAGCAGCTCGAGGACAGCGAACACCGGGGAGCTGTTTTTT.

The rearrangement joins TRBV7-9 to TRBJ2-7; 9 bases are a match to TRBD1. V lost 8 bases to trimming and J lost 5 bases; unmatched junction nucleotides: 10. Germline V gene data show CDR1 as SEHNR and CDR2 as FQNEAQ (reference sequence). The CDR3 spans 14 residues. The CDR3 bases are TGTGCCAGCCAGTTTGAAGGGACAGGGAACGAGCAGTACTTC. Its protein product is CASQFEGTGNEQYF.

This chain links TRBV7-9 with TRBJ2-7; D is unresolved. This CDR3 is 15 amino acids long. The V gene's germline CDR1 is SEHNR and CDR2 FQNEAQ (reference sequence). V lost 5 bases and J 2 bases, leaving 16 bases between the germline ends. CDR3 sequence (DNA): TGTGCCAGCAGCCCGAGTCTTGAGGCTACCTACGAGCAGTACTTC. This gives the protein CASSPSLEATYEQYF.

A word on this clone: Other DNA sequences within the sample encode an identical CDR3. The chain is built from TRBV19 and TRBJ2-2, with D unclear. The CDR3 sequence is 14 residues long. V was shortened by 3 bases and J by 1 base, with 6 bases between the two germline ends. Germline CDR1 is LNHDA and CDR2 is SQIVND (reference sequence). The CDR3 region has the DNA TGTGCCAGTAGTATTGGGGTGAACACCGGGGAGCTGTTTTTT. Its protein is CASSIGVNTGELFF.

This chain links TRBV27 with TRBJ2-2, with D tentatively TRBD1 or TRBD2 (5 bases each). The CDR3 sequence is 13 residues long. The V gene lost 3 bases and the J gene lost 5 bases, with 7 bases spanning the gap. Looked up from germline, CDR1 is MNHEY and CDR2 is SMNVEV (reference sequence). CDR3 sequence: CASSFEGTGELFF. The DNA of the CDR3 is TGTGCCAGCAGTTTCGAGGGGACCGGGGAGCTGTTTTTT.